Here is one T cell receptor beta chain with its context. Its antigen is currently unknown. The source of the sample is a study of Ad26.COV2.S vaccination and SARS-CoV-2 variants. Study-wide background: Intramuscularly, Ad26.COV2.S was given either once or twice, 56 days apart.

Broader study findings: People who got the vaccine had more spike-specific TCR breadth than people who got placebo. Reported findings describe substantial breadth in spike-specific CD8+ and CD4+ T cell responses following vaccination.

TCRdb's table, derived via immunoSEQ multiplex PCR, lists solely in-frame clones and lacks some. The table has more than 300,000 clones, about 86% seen once. Treatment defined: around 19 received Ad26.COV2.S at low or high dose, single or two shots; 5 received placebo; per-sample allocation not given. Day 63 after the first vaccine or placebo injection was the time point for sampling. Donation came from an adult in Boston who was aged 18-55 years. This specimen was peripheral blood, taken in a trial of Ad26.COV2.S vaccine versus placebo. This TCR was sampled from a person aged 18-65 years who received the Ad26.COV2.S COVID-19 vaccine or a placebo.

CDR3 sequence: CASSLLESVVATNEKLFF. CDR3 nucleotide sequence: TGTGCCAGCAGTCTTTTGGAAAGCGTGGTCGCAACTAATGAAAAACTGTTTTTT. The rearrangement joins TRBV28 to TRBJ1-4; D not resolved. The germline gives CDR1 MDHEN, CDR2 SYDVKM. V lost 5 bases to trimming and J lost 0 bases, with 19 bases between them. The CDR3 runs to 18 residues.